Presented here are 8 T cell receptor beta chains from one specimen sequenced in a study of blood T cell repertoires in COVID-19. Only in-frame clones appear in the TCRdb table, and some are missing; sequencing was by immunoSEQ multiplex PCR. The data contain 150,000 to 200,000 clones, more than 75% of them singletons. The specimen was peripheral blood. The receptors shown here come from a human donor in a cohort sampled during active COVID-19.

The chain combines TRBV14 with TRBJ2-2; maybe TRBD1 (6 bases). Trimming took off 1 base at V and 4 bases at J, with 13 bases between the two ends. Germline V gene sequence: CDR1 SGHDN, CDR2 FVKESK. The CDR3 runs 16 residues. The CDR3 loop is CASSQGSGASTGELFF. DNA for the CDR3: TGTGCCAGCAGCCAAGGGTCAGGGGCGAGCACCGGGGAGCTGTTTTTT.

The V call is TRBV2, the J call TRBJ1-1; D gene uncertain. Germline CDR1 SNHLY, CDR2 FYNNEI. V lost 8 bases, J lost 0 bases, and 10 bases lay in between. This CDR3 region has 13 residues. The CDR3 DNA is TGTGCCAGCGGAGGAGACTTGAACACTGAAGCTTTCTTT. Protein sequence: CASGGDLNTEAFF.

The gene calls are TRBV3-1 (or the pseudogene TRBV3-2) and TRBJ1-2; D is unclear. Germline V CDR1 and CDR2: LGHDT, YNNKEL (reference sequence). The CDR3 contains 13 residues. V lost 3 bases, J lost 1 base, and 6 bases lay in between. CDR3: CASSHGDNYGYTF. The CDR3 region has the DNA TGTGCCAGCAGCCACGGTGATAACTATGGCTACACCTTC.

This clone has only one observation. J is TRBJ1-2 and V is TRBV25-1, with D possibly being TRBD1 (6 bases). Germline V gene sequence: CDR1 MGHDK, CDR2 SYGVNS. CDR3 length: 13 residues. V lost 1 base to trimming and J lost 8 bases, with 11 bases between them. The chain's CDR3 is CASSEWTASGYTF. Written as DNA, the CDR3 is TGTGCCAGCAGTGAATGGACAGCCTCCGGCTACACCTTC.

Details on this clone: Germline and junction disagree at one end, which may indicate a read error. V and J are TRBV7-7 and TRBJ2-1; 10 bases are shared with TRBD2. Germline loops: CDR1 SSHAT, CDR2 FNYEAQ (reference sequence). The CDR3 has 15 residues. The CDR3 region is CASSLDSGGAYEQFF. The CDR3 nucleotides are TGTGCTAGCAGCTTAGACAGCGGGGGGGCCTATGAGCAGTTCTTC.

The gene calls are TRBV9 and TRBJ2-3; D perhaps matches TRBD1 (6 bases). In germline, CDR1 is SGDLS, CDR2 YYNGEE. The CDR3 spans 18 residues. Trimming left V 2 bases short and J 1 base short, with 20 bases between. As DNA, the CDR3 is TGTGCCAGCAGCGTTTCAGGGGCGATCGCCATGGGCACAGATACGCAGTATTTT. Translating gives CASSVSGAIAMGTDTQYF.

The V and J genes are TRBV4-1 and TRBJ2-5; 10 bases fit TRBD1. Germline-derived CDR1 and CDR2 are MGHRA and YSYEKL. This CDR3 contains 17 residues. Trimming took 2 bases from V and 5 from J; bases not matched to a gene: 11. CDR3 amino acids: CASSQRTGGFLTETQYF. DNA of the CDR3: TGCGCCAGCAGCCAACGGACAGGGGGATTTTTGACGGAGACCCAGTACTTC.

The chain joins TRBV11-2 to TRBJ2-7, with 9 bases fitting TRBD1. V shed 1 base and J 10 bases; nucleotides not matched to a gene: 11. This CDR3 region has 15 residues. CDR1 is SGHAT, CDR2 FQNNGV, per germline. CDR3 coding DNA: TGTGCCAGCAGCTTAGCCCCGGGACAGGGTACGTCTCAGTACTTC. Its protein is CASSLAPGQGTSQYF.